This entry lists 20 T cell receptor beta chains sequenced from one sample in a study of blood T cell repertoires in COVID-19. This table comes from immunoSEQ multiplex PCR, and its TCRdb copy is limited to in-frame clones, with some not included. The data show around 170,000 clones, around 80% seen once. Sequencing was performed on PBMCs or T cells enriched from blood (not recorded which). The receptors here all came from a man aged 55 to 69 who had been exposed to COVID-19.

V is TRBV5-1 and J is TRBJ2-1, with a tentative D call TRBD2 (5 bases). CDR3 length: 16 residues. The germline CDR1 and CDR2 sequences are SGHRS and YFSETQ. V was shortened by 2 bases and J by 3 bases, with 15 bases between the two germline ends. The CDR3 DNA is TGCGCCAGCAGCTTAGACCCCCAGCGGCTCTACAATGAGCAGTTCTTC. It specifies CASSLDPQRLYNEQFF. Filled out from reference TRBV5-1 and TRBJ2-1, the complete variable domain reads KAGVTQTPRYLIKTRGQQVTLSCSPISGHRSVSWYQQTPGQGLQFLFEYFSETQRNKGNFPGRFSGRQFSNSRSEMNVSTLELGDSALYLCASSLDPQRLYNEQFFGPGTRLTVL.

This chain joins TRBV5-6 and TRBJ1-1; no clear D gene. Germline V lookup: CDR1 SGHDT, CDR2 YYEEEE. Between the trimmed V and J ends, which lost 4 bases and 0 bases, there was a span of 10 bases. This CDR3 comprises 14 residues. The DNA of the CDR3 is TGTGCCAGCAGCGCTACGGGATTGAACACTGAAGCTTTCTTT. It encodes CASSATGLNTEAFF. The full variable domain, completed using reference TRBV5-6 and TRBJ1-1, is DAGVTQSPTHLIKTRGQQVTLRCSPKSGHDTVSWYQQALGQGPQFIFQYYEEEERQRGNFPDRFSGHQFPNYSSELNVNALLLGDSALYLCASSATGLNTEAFFGQGTRLTVV.

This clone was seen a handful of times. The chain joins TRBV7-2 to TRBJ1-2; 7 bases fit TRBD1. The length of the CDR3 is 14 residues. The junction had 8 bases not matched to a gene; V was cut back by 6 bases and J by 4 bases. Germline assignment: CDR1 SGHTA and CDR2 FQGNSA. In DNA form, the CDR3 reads TGTGCCAGCAGTGTCCGAGGGGGCCCCTATGGCTACACCTTC. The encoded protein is CASSVRGGPYGYTF. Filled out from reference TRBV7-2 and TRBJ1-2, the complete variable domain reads GAGVSQSPSNKVTEKGKDVELRCDPISGHTALYWYRQSLGQGLEFLIYFQGNSAPDKSGLPSDRFSAERTGGSVSTLTIQRTQQEDSAVYLCASSVRGGPYGYTFGSGTRLTVV.

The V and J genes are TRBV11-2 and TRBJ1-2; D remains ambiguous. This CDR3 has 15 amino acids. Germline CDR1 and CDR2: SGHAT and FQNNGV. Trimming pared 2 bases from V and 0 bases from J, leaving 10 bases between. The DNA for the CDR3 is TGTGCCAGCAGCTTAAGCGCGTCAGCTAACTATGGCTACACCTTC. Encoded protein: CASSLSASANYGYTF.

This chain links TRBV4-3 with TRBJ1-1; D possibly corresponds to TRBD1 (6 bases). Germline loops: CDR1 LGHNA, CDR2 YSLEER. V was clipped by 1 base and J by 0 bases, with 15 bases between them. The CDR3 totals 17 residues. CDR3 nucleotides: TGCGCCAGCAGCCAAGGAGGCAGGGGATACATGAACACTGAAGCTTTCTTT. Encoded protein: CASSQGGRGYMNTEAFF.

This CDR3 reads CASSKPHNGTSGSGETYEQYF. CDR3 DNA: TGTGCCAGCAGCAAACCTCACAATGGGACTAGCGGGAGTGGGGAAACCTACGAGCAGTACTTC. The chain recombines TRBV21-1 with TRBJ2-7; the table gives TRBD2 as D, unverified against the DNA. TRBV21-1 is reported as a pseudogene. CDR3 length: 21 amino acids.

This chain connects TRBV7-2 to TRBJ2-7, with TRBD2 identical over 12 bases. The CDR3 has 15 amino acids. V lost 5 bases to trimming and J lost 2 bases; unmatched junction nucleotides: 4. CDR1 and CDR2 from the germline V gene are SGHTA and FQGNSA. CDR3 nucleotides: TGTGCCAGCAGCCTAAGACTAGCGGGAGCCTACGAGCAGTACTTC. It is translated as CASSLRLAGAYEQYF.

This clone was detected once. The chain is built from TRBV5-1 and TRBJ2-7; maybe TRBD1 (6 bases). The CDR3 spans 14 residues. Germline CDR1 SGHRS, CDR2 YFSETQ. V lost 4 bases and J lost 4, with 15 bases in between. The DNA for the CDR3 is TGCGCCAGCAGCCCCCTGGGGGCTAGTTACGAGCAGTACTTC. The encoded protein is CASSPLGASYEQYF.

The CDR3 sequence: CASSLNRWGGSPLHF. The CDR3, as DNA: TGTGCCAGCAGCTTAAACCGGTGGGGGGGTTCACCCCTCCACTTT. V is TRBV11-2 and J is TRBJ1-6; maybe TRBD1 (5 bases). V lost 2 bases and J 9 bases, leaving 14 bases between the germline ends. CDR3 length: 15 amino acids. Germline CDR1 is SGHAT and CDR2 is FQNNGV. Variable domain in full (rest from reference TRBV11-2 and TRBJ1-6): EAGVAQSPRYKIIEKRQSVAFWCNPISGHATLYWYQQILGQGPKLLIQFQNNGVVDDSQLPKDRFSAERLKGVDSTLKIQPAKLEDSAVYLCASSLNRWGGSPLHFGNGTRLTVT.

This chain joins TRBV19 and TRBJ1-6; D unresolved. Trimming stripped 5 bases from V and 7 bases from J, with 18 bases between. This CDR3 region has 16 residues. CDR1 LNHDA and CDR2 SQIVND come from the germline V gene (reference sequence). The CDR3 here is CASSAFSAADNSPLHF. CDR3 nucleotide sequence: TGTGCCAGTAGTGCTTTCTCGGCGGCAGACAATTCACCCCTCCACTTT.

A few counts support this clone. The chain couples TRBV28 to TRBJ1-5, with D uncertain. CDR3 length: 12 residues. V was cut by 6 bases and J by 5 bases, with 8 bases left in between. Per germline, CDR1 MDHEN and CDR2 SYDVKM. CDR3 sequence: CASRPEDQPQHF. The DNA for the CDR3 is TGTGCCAGCAGACCGGAGGATCAGCCCCAGCATTTT. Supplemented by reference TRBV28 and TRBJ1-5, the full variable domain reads DVKVTQSSRYLVKRTGEKVFLECVQDMDHENMFWYRQDPGLGLRLIYFSYDVKMKEKGDIPEGYSVSREKKERFSLILESASTNQTSMYLCASRPEDQPQHFGDGTRLSIL.

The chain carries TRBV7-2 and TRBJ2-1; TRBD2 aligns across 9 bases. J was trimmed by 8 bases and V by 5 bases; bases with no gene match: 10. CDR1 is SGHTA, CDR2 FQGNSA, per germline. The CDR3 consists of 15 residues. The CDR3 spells CASSPAGGKWDEQFF. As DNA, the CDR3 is TGTGCCAGCAGCCCTGCGGGAGGGAAATGGGATGAGCAGTTCTTC.

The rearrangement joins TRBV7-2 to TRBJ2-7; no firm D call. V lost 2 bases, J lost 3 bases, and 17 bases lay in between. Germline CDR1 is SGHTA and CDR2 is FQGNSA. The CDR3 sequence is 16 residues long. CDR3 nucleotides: TGTGCCAGCAGCTTAAAGTCCGACCTGGGCTTCTACGAGCAGTACTTC. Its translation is CASSLKSDLGFYEQYF.

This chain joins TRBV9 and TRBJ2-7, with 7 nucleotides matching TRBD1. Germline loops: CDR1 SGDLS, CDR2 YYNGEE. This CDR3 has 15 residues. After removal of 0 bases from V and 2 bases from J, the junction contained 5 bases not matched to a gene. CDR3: CASSVGTGVTYEQYF. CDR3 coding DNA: TGTGCCAGCAGCGTAGGTACAGGGGTTACCTACGAGCAGTACTTC.

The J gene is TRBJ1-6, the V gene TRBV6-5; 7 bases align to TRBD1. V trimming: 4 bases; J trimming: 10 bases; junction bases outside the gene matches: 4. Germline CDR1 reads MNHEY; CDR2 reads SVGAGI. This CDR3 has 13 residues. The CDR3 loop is CASSLQGLSPLHF. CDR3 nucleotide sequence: TGTGCCAGCAGTTTACAGGGGCTATCACCCCTCCACTTT.

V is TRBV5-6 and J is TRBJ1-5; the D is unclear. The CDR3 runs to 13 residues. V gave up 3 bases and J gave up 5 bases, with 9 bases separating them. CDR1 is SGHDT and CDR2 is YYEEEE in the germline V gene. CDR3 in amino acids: CASSSRRDQPQHF. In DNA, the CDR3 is TGTGCCAGCAGCTCGAGGAGGGATCAGCCCCAGCATTTT. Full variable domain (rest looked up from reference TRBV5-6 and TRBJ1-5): DAGVTQSPTHLIKTRGQQVTLRCSPKSGHDTVSWYQQALGQGPQFIFQYYEEEERQRGNFPDRFSGHQFPNYSSELNVNALLLGDSALYLCASSSRRDQPQHFGDGTRLSIL.

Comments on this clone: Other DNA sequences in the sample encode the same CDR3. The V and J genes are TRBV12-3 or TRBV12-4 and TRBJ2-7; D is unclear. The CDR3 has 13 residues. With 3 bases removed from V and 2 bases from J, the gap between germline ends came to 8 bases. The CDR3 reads CASSFGGTYEQYF. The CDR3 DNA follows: TGTGCCAGCAGTTTTGGCGGTACCTACGAGCAGTACTTC.

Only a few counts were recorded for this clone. Here the CDR3 reads CASSSTSTGELFF. CDR3 nucleotides: TGTGCCAGCAGCTCAACAAGCACCGGGGAGCTGTTTTTT. The rearrangement joins TRBV7-9 to TRBJ2-2; D not certain. The CDR3 extends over 13 amino acids. The V gene's germline CDR1 is SEHNR and CDR2 FQNEAQ (reference sequence). The V gene lost 4 bases and the J gene lost 4 bases, with 7 bases spanning the gap.

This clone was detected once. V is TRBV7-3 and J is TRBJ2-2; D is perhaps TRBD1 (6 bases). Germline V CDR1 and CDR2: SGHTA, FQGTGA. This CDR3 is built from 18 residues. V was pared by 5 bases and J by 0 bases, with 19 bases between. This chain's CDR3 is CASSPRGPGGSNTGELFF. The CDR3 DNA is TGTGCCAGCAGCCCCAGGGGTCCAGGAGGTTCGAACACCGGGGAGCTGTTTTTT.

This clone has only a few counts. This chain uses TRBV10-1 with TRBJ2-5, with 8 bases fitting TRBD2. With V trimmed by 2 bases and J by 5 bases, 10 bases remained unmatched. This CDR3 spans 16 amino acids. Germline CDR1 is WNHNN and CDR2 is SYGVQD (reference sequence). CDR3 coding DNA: TGCGCCAGCAGTGAGCTCCCGGGACTAGAAAGTGAGACCCAGTACTTC. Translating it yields CASSELPGLESETQYF.